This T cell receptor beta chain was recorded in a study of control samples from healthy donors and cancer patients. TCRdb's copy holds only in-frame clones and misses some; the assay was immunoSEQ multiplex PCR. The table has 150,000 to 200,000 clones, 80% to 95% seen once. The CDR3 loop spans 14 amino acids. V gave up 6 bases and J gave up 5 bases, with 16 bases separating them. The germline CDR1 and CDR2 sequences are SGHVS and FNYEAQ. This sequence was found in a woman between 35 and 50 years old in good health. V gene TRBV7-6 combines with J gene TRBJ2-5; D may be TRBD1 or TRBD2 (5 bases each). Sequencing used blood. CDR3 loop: CASSDSVGVETQYF. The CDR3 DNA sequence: TGTGCCAGCAGTGACAGCGTCGGGGTGGAGACCCAGTACTTC.